These 13 T cell receptor beta chains were sequenced from one sample in a study of T cell changes during pregnancy in multiple sclerosis (dated by TCRdb to about 2019). The protocol used for the library was the immunoSEQ multiplex PCR assay. Entries here come from immuneACCESS through TCRdb and include only in-frame sequences with V and J called. Some clones fail to appear in such tables; in the studies checked, an unresolved V gene covers under half of the shortfall, and the cause of the remainder is unknown. This sample comprises about 38,000 clones, 90% of them detected only once. The top ten clonotypes cover over 0.45% of the sample. This specimen consisted of CD4+ T cells from peripheral blood mononuclear cells, obtained in the second trimester of pregnancy. Every receptor here comes from a female donor with multiple sclerosis, enrolled in a pregnancy study.

This chain joins TRBV4-2 and TRBJ2-5, with 8 bases that match TRBD2. Per the germline V gene, CDR1 is LGHNA and CDR2 is YNFKEQ. This CDR3 spans 18 amino acids. The V segment lost 1 base and the J segment 5 bases; nucleotides outside the gene matches: 15. The CDR3 protein is CASSQVPILAAPRETQYF. The CDR3, as DNA: TGTGCCAGCAGCCAAGTCCCTATACTAGCGGCCCCTAGGGAGACCCAGTACTTC.

CDR3 residues: CAGGSSDRTYEQYF. CDR3 sequence (DNA): TGTGCCGGCGGAAGTTCCGACAGAACCTACGAGCAGTACTTC. The rearrangement joins TRBV28 to TRBJ2-7; a possible D gene is TRBD1 (5 bases). The ends were cut back, 11 bases at V and 2 bases at J, with 19 bases in the middle. Germline V lookup: CDR1 MDHEN, CDR2 SYDVKM. This CDR3 contains 14 residues.

The chain has TRBV25-1 and TRBJ1-4, with 10 bases identical to TRBD1. The CDR3 extends over 15 amino acids. Looked up from germline, CDR1 is MGHDK and CDR2 is SYGVNS. With V trimmed by 4 bases and J by 7 bases, 6 bases remained unmatched. The CDR3 DNA follows: TGTGCCAGCAGTGCCGACAGGGGGCTGGGTGAAAAACTGTTTTTT. It yields the protein CASSADRGLGEKLFF.

The chain has TRBV28 and TRBJ2-7; 12 bases are shared with TRBD2. Trimming took 5 bases from V and 0 from J; bases not matched to a gene: 2. CDR1 MDHEN and CDR2 SYDVKM come from the germline V gene. The CDR3 loop spans 15 amino acids. CDR3 coding DNA: TGTGCCAGCAGTACGACTAGCGGGAGCTCCTACGAGCAGTACTTC. Protein product: CASSTTSGSSYEQYF. The full variable domain, its missing parts supplied by reference TRBV28 and TRBJ2-7, is DVKVTQSSRYLVKRTGEKVFLECVQDMDHENMFWYRQDPGLGLRLIYFSYDVKMKEKGDIPEGYSVSREKKERFSLILESASTNQTSMYLCASSTTSGSSYEQYFGPGTRLTVT.

This sequence joins TRBV19 and TRBJ2-1; TRBD2 agrees at 13 bases. Per the germline V gene, CDR1 is LNHDA and CDR2 is SQIVND (reference sequence). CDR3 length: 19 amino acids. V was pared by 7 bases and J by 7 bases, with 19 bases of the junction left unmatched. The CDR3: CASTPGGGGLAGDLNEQFF. The CDR3 coding sequence is TGTGCCAGTACCCCGGGGGGGGGCGGACTAGCGGGAGACTTGAATGAGCAGTTCTTC.

This chain connects TRBV29-1 to TRBJ2-3, with D unclear. This CDR3 contains 13 residues. Germline CDR1 reads SQVTM; CDR2 reads ANQGSEA. V was shortened by 3 bases and J by 0 bases, with 7 bases between the two germline ends. The CDR3 region is CSVDEESTDTQYF. Here the CDR3 DNA reads TGCAGCGTTGACGAGGAGAGCACAGATACGCAGTATTTT.

The CDR3 coding sequence is TGTGCCAGCAGCACCCCCCCGGGACAGGGGTTTACCACCGGGGAGCTGTTTTTT. It codes for CASSTPPGQGFTTGELFF. The chain joins TRBV7-9 to TRBJ2-2; 10 bases map to TRBD1. Trimming took 5 bases from V and 4 from J; bases not matched to a gene: 13. The CDR3 consists of 18 residues. Per germline, CDR1 SEHNR and CDR2 FQNEAQ (reference sequence).

As DNA, the CDR3 is TGTGCCAGCTCTCTAAGTGGCGGGGGAAGAAACATTCAGTACTTC. Translated: CASSLSGGGRNIQYF. V usage is TRBV18 and J usage is TRBJ2-4; the match to TRBD2 covers 7 bases. This CDR3 is built from 15 residues. The germline V gene encodes CDR1 KGHSH and CDR2 LQKENI. Unmatched junction bases numbered 11, after V lost 6 bases and J lost 6 bases.

V and J are TRBV5-1 and TRBJ2-1, with 7 bases that match TRBD1. Looked up from germline, CDR1 is SGHRS and CDR2 is YFSETQ. Trimming took 0 bases from V and 7 from J; bases not matched to a gene: 4. The CDR3 covers 14 residues. The CDR3 sequence is CASSLDSQGNEQFF. CDR3 bases: TGCGCCAGCAGCTTGGATTCACAGGGGAATGAGCAGTTCTTC.

The chain uses TRBV5-6 and TRBJ2-5; D is possibly TRBD2 (6 bases). The germline gives CDR1 SGHDT, CDR2 YYEEEE. This CDR3 has 15 amino acids. V lost 3 bases and J 5 bases, leaving 17 bases between the germline ends. The CDR3 spells CASSSSTGRWETQYF. CDR3 bases: TGTGCCAGCAGCTCCTCTACCGGGAGATGGGAGACCCAGTACTTC.

The CDR3 here is CASSLTGANYGYTF. CDR3 sequence (DNA): TGTGCCAGCAGCTTGACAGGGGCTAACTATGGCTACACCTTC. The chain combines TRBV7-9 with TRBJ1-2; 8 bases are a match to TRBD1. After removal of 3 bases from V and 0 bases from J, the junction contained 0 bases not matched to a gene. The length of the CDR3 is 14 residues. Looked up from germline, CDR1 is SEHNR and CDR2 is FQNEAQ (reference sequence).

The CDR3 reads CASSFWGGRNEKLFF. CDR3 coding DNA: TGTGCCAGCAGCTTCTGGGGGGGTAGGAATGAAAAACTGTTTTTT. V usage is TRBV5-4 and J usage is TRBJ1-4; tentative D call: TRBD1 (5 bases). V was clipped by 2 bases and J by 5 bases, with 13 bases between them. The CDR3 length is 15 residues. Germline V gene sequence: CDR1 SGHNT, CDR2 YYREEE (reference sequence).

The V gene is TRBV5-6, the J gene TRBJ2-1; tentatively, D is TRBD2 (6 bases). V shed 6 bases and J shed 0 bases, with 25 bases lying between them. Germline loops: CDR1 SGHDT, CDR2 YYEEEE. The CDR3 spans 19 residues. CDR3 region: CASTPRDWIPSSSYNEQFF. The CDR3 nucleotides are TGTGCCAGCACCCCCCGGGACTGGATCCCTTCGAGCTCCTACAATGAGCAGTTCTTC.